The clone carrying this T cell receptor beta chain has just a few counts. Sequence at one end of the junction differs from germline and may be a read error. CDR1 is MNHNS and CDR2 is SASEGT in the germline V gene. This CDR3 has 15 amino acids. A J-beta primer mix and a sample-barcoded 5' primer were used in a second PCR of about 7 to 12 cycles. TCRdb itself ran the 5' RACE reads through MiXCR, one entry per CDR3 protein. The table shows about 1,500,000 distinct CDR3 sequences, with roughly 40% occurring only once. The data belong to a study of blood T cells in healthy people across ages. The sample comprised blood. This TCR derives from a woman between 18 and 29 years old in good health. V usage is TRBV6-1 and J usage is TRBJ2-7; 9 bases align to TRBD1. As DNA, the CDR3 is TGTGCAAGCAGTGAAATGAGGACAGGGGACTACGAGCAGTACTTC. Its protein product is CASSEMRTGDYEQYF.